Below, 10 T cell receptor beta chains from the same sample are listed, as sequenced in a study of T-cell memory formation after mild COVID-19. TCRdb re-called the 5' RACE reads through MiXCR, storing one row per CDR3 protein. Of some 340,000 distinct CDR3 sequences listed, 10% to 15% are singletons. Sequencing was done on a sample of PBMCs or a T cell subset sorted from them (not recorded which). The origin of the receptors is a man aged 18-30 years who had mild COVID-19 (a few samples of this study predate the infection). Cell type and time point are not known.

The gene calls are TRBV7-2 and TRBJ2-2; D not resolved. This CDR3 has 13 residues. Trimming pared 5 bases from V and 6 bases from J, leaving 10 bases between. Germline V gene sequence: CDR1 SGHTA, CDR2 FQGNSA. The CDR3 loop is CASSQIVSGELFF. The CDR3, as DNA: TGTGCCAGCAGCCAAATAGTATCCGGGGAGCTGTTTTTT.

This clonotype was observed a few times. CDR3 region: CASSSTGVGNQPQHF. The DNA of the CDR3 is TGTGCCAGCAGTTCGACAGGGGTCGGCAATCAGCCCCAGCATTTT. The chain couples TRBV27 to TRBJ1-5; 8 bases align to TRBD1. Per the germline V gene, CDR1 is MNHEY and CDR2 is SMNVEV (reference sequence). This CDR3 is built from 15 residues. Trimming removed 4 bases from V and 2 bases from J; junction bases left unmatched: 4.

In this sample, this clonotype turned up a few times. The V call is TRBV6-5, the J call TRBJ1-1, with 7 bases that match TRBD1. Germline CDR1 reads MNHEY; CDR2 reads SVGAGI. After removal of 7 bases from V and 6 bases from J, the junction contained 8 bases not matched to a gene. This CDR3 has 13 residues. CDR3 sequence reads: CASIKRGLSEAFF. The DNA of the CDR3 is TGTGCCAGCATTAAGAGGGGGCTATCTGAAGCTTTCTTT.

This clonotype appeared a few times. The chain recombines TRBV18 with TRBJ2-7; no definite D call. The V gene's germline CDR1 is KGHSH and CDR2 LQKENI. Trimming cost V 6 bases and J 6 bases, with 18 bases left between them. CDR3 length: 14 amino acids. The CDR3 loop is CASSATLLLSEQYF. The CDR3 bases are TGTGCCAGCTCTGCGACCCTATTATTGTCCGAGCAGTACTTC.

This clonotype has ten or more counts. CDR3 in DNA: TGCAGTGCGGCCGGGAGATCGGGTGAGCAGTTCTTC. It yields the protein CSAAGRSGEQFF. The chain carries TRBV20-1 and TRBJ2-1; TRBD2 might be the D (6 bases). V dropped 6 bases and J dropped 9 bases, with 15 bases sitting between them. Germline V CDR1 and CDR2: DFQATT, SNEGSKA (reference sequence). This CDR3 contains 12 residues.

This clonotype was seen many times. J is TRBJ1-1 and V is TRBV6-5; tentatively, D is TRBD1 (5 bases). V lost 8 bases, J lost 0 bases, and 13 bases lay in between. From germline, CDR1 is MNHEY and CDR2 SVGAGI. The CDR3 has 14 residues. The CDR3 spells CASYTGTVNTEAFF. CDR3 sequence (DNA): TGTGCCAGCTACACCGGGACGGTGAACACTGAAGCTTTCTTT.

A few counts support this clonotype. This rearrangement joins TRBV6-2 or TRBV6-3 to TRBJ2-7; possibly TRBD1 for D (5 bases). CDR3 size: 13 residues. Trimming removed 7 bases at V and 4 bases at J, with 14 bases between. CDR1 MNHEY and CDR2 SVGEGT come from the germline V gene. This CDR3 is CASNLRDAYEQYF. The CDR3 nucleotides read TGTGCCAGCAACCTCAGGGATGCTTACGAGCAGTACTTC.

The V call is TRBV28, the J call TRBJ1-4, with TRBD1 as a possible D gene (6 bases). This CDR3 is 18 amino acids long. From germline, CDR1 is MDHEN and CDR2 SYDVKM. Between the trimmed V and J ends, which lost 6 bases and 7 bases, there was a span of 27 bases. CDR3 coding DNA: TGTGCCAGCAGAACTAGGGGACACCTCCGGCGAGATGGTGAAAAACTGTTTTTT. Translating gives CASRTRGHLRRDGEKLFF.

As for this clonotype: A much larger clone differs by one base, so this may be a read error. V is TRBV4-2 and J is TRBJ2-5; D might be TRBD2 (6 bases). Germline V gene sequence: CDR1 LGHNA, CDR2 YNFKEQ. This CDR3 is built from 15 residues. The CDR3 region is CAISQEGPAGLTQYF. The CDR3 coding sequence is TGTGCCATCAGCCAAGAGGGCCCGGCGGGGTTGACCCAGTACTTC.

This clonotype has a handful of counts. The V call is TRBV6-5, the J call TRBJ2-7; possibly TRBD1 for D (6 bases). The V end lost 2 bases, the J end lost 6 bases, and 17 bases lay between the germline ends. The CDR3 spans 15 residues. Germline lookup yields CDR1 MNHEY and CDR2 SVGAGI. The CDR3 region has the DNA TGTGCCAGCAGTTACCAGGCAGGGGTTCACCCCGAGCAGTACTTC. It is translated as CASSYQAGVHPEQYF.